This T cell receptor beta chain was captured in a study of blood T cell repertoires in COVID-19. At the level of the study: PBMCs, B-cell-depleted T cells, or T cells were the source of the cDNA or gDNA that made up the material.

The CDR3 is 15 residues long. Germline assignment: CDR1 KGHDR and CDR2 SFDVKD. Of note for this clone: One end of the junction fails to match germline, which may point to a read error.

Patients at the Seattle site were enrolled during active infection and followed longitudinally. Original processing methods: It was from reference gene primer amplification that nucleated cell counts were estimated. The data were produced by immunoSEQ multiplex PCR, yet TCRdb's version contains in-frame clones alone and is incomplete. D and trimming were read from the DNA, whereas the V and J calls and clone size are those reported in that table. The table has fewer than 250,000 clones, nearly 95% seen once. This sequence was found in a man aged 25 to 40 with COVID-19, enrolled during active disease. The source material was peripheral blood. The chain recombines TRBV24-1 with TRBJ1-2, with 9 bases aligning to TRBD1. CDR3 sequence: CATSALDRGEGGYTF. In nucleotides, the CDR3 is TGTGCCACCAGTGCTTTGGACAGGGGCGAGGGTGGCTACACCTTC.